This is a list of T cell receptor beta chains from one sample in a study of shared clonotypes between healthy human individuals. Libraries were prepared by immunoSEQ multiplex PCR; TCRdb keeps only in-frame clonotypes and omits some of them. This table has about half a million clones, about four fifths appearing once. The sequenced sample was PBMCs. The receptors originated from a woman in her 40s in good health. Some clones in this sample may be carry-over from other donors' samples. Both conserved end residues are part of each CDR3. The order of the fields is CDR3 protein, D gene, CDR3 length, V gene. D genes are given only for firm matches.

CASSLDSGNTGELFF,NA,15,TRBV7-2
CAISPRGNSPLHF,NA,13,TRBV6-5
CASSPRTGHNEKLFF,TRBD1,15,TRBV5-1
CSGPTGYLYEQYF,NA,13,TRBV29-1
CASSSSYEQYF,NA,11,TRBV11-2
CASSQGQGANTEAFF,TRBD1,15,TRBV4-2
CASSRGNTEAFF,NA,12,TRBV19
CASSPGATMRNEQFF,NA,15,TRBV28
CASSPHRDLRAGELFF,NA,16,TRBV9
CASSRGQGGRNEKLFF,TRBD1,16,TRBV5-8
CASSVGAGGANTGELFF,TRBD2,17,TRBV9
CASSSDSYIQYF,NA,12,TRBV7-2
CASRKGTGGNTGELFF,TRBD1,16,TRBV2
CASSPFRGTGVEKLFF,TRBD1,16,TRBV4-2
CASSETSPLHF,NA,11,TRBV6-1
CATSTHLGAGETQYF,NA,15,TRBV15
CASRLGQGAKSGEQFF,TRBD1,16,TRBV5-1